What follows describes a single TCR beta chain. The sample originates from a study of blood T cell repertoires in COVID-19. The wider study: Samples taken during acute and convalescent COVID-19 were collected in the United States, Italy and Spain. In each case, the material was cDNA or gDNA derived from T cells, B-cell-depleted T cells, or PBMCs.

In Seattle, patients joined the study during active infection and were tracked longitudinally. Generated by immunoSEQ multiplex PCR, the TCRdb table keeps only in-frame clones and is missing some. This table has a few hundred thousand clones, roughly 90% appearing once. The CDR3 contains 13 residues. Germline CDR1 reads SGHRS; CDR2 reads YFSETQ. V was pared by 7 bases and J by 1 base, with 11 bases between. The sequenced sample was peripheral blood. This receptor was taken from a woman aged 55-75 years with COVID-19, enrolled during active disease. The V call is TRBV5-1, the J call TRBJ1-2; D possibly corresponds to TRBD1 (5 bases). This CDR3 reads CASATGGNYGYTF. The CDR3 region has the DNA TGCGCCAGCGCCACGGGGGGTAACTATGGCTACACCTTC.